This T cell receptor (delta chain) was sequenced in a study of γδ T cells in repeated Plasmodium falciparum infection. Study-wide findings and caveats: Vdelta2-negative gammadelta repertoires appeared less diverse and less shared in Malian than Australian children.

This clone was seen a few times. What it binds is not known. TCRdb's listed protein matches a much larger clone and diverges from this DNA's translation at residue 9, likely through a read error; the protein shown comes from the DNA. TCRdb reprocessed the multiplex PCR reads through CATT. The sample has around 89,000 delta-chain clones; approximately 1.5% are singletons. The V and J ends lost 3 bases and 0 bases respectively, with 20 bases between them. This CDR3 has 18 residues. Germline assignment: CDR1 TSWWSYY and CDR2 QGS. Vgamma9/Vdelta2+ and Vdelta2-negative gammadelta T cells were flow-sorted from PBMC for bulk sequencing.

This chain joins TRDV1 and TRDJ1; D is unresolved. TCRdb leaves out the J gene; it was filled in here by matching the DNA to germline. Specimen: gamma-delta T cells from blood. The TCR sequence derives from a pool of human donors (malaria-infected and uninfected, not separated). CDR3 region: CALGDPGRVVPYTDKLIF. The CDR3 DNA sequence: TGTGCTCTTGGGGATCCCGGCAGGGTTGTCCCGTACACCGATAAACTCATCTTT.